A single sample gave rise to the 32 T cell receptor beta chains below, sequenced in a study of blood T cell repertoires in COVID-19. Generated by immunoSEQ multiplex PCR, the TCRdb table keeps only in-frame clones and is missing some. The profile shows 180,000 or so clones, approximately 83% of them singletons. The sample comprised peripheral blood. The receptor source for this set is a man in his 60s with acute or convalescent COVID-19.

The chain employs TRBV6-6 and TRBJ2-7; 10 nucleotides line up with TRBD2. This CDR3 is built from 15 residues. With 0 bases clipped from V and 4 bases from J, the junction kept 3 bases outside the gene matches. Germline assignment: CDR1 MNHNY and CDR2 SVGAGI (reference sequence). CDR3 coding DNA: TGTGCCAGCAGTTACTCGCCTAGCGGGAGTTACGAGCAGTACTTC. This gives the protein CASSYSPSGSYEQYF.

This chain uses TRBV7-6 with TRBJ1-5, with a tentative D call TRBD1 (6 bases). Germline V lookup: CDR1 SGHVS, CDR2 FNYEAQ. This CDR3 contains 14 residues. Trimming cost V 5 bases and J 8 bases, with 16 bases left between them. The CDR3 DNA follows: TGTGCCAGCAGCCCTGTGGGGGCCGATGAGCCCCAGCATTTT. It codes for CASSPVGADEPQHF.

The J gene is TRBJ1-1, the V gene TRBV19; D gene ambiguous. V lost 5 bases and J lost 3, with 16 bases in between. The length of the CDR3 is 15 residues. The germline gives CDR1 LNHDA, CDR2 SQIVND (reference sequence). The CDR3 loop reads CASSSQSAGHTEAFF. In DNA form, the CDR3 reads TGTGCCAGTAGTTCCCAGTCGGCGGGTCACACTGAAGCTTTCTTT.

V and J are TRBV29-1 and TRBJ2-2; 11 bases are a match to TRBD2. The germline CDR1 and CDR2 sequences are SQVTM and ANQGSEA. The CDR3 contains 15 residues. V trimming: 7 bases; J trimming: 0 bases; junction bases outside the gene matches: 4. CDR3: CSASSGRPNTGELFF. For the CDR3, the DNA is TGCAGCGCCTCTAGCGGGAGGCCGAACACCGGGGAGCTGTTTTTT.

The J gene is TRBJ1-1, the V gene TRBV6-5, with 11 nucleotides matching TRBD1. Germline V CDR1 and CDR2: MNHEY, SVGAGI. The V segment lost 2 bases and the J segment 6 bases; nucleotides outside the gene matches: 2. This CDR3 contains 14 residues. CDR3 in amino acids: CASSYTGQGAEAFF. The CDR3 nucleotides read TGTGCCAGCAGTTACACGGGACAGGGGGCTGAAGCTTTCTTT.

The V and J genes are TRBV7-9 and TRBJ1-5; no definite D call. CDR3 length equals 12 residues. The ends were cut back, 6 bases at V and 5 bases at J, with 8 bases in the middle. The germline V gene has CDR1 SEHNR and CDR2 FQNEAQ (reference sequence). The CDR3 DNA is TGTGCCAGCAGTGCGCAGGATCAGCCCCAGCATTTT. Its protein is CASSAQDQPQHF.

This chain joins TRBV28 and TRBJ1-5, with D unresolved. The CDR3 runs to 14 residues. Trimming took off 2 bases at V and 1 base at J, with 6 bases between the two ends. Germline V CDR1 and CDR2: MDHEN, SYDVKM. CDR3: CASSLRGSNQPQHF. CDR3 nucleotides: TGTGCCAGCAGTTTACGGGGAAGCAATCAGCCCCAGCATTTT.

The chain is built from TRBV5-1 and TRBJ2-1; 11 bases are a match to TRBD1. Germline-derived CDR1 and CDR2 are SGHRS and YFSETQ. CDR3 size: 15 residues. The junction had 7 bases not matched to a gene; V was cut back by 4 bases and J by 7 bases. CDR3 protein: CASSPGTGGRNEQFF. The CDR3 region has the DNA TGCGCCAGCAGCCCGGGGACAGGGGGAAGAAATGAGCAGTTCTTC.

This chain joins TRBV20-1 and TRBJ2-1; D is ambiguous. The germline V gene encodes CDR1 DFQATT and CDR2 SNEGSKA (reference sequence). V was shortened by 0 bases and J by 9 bases, with 6 bases between the two germline ends. This CDR3 comprises 11 residues. The CDR3 reads CSARDQVEQFF. Written as DNA, the CDR3 is TGCAGTGCTAGAGATCAGGTTGAGCAGTTCTTC.

The gene calls are TRBV6-5 and TRBJ2-2, with 12 bases aligning to TRBD2. The CDR3 runs to 15 residues. CDR1 and CDR2 from the germline V gene are MNHEY and SVGAGI. The junction had 5 bases not matched to a gene; V was cut back by 6 bases and J by 6 bases. The CDR3 loop reads CASRSSGGGPGELFF. In nucleotides, the CDR3 is TGTGCCAGCAGGTCTAGCGGGGGGGGACCCGGGGAGCTGTTTTTT.

V and J are TRBV5-4 and TRBJ1-2, with a weak D call TRBD1 (5 bases). CDR1 and CDR2 from the germline V gene are SGHNT and YYREEE (reference sequence). The V end was cut by 4 bases, the J end by 3 bases, with 25 bases between. This CDR3 has 18 residues. In nucleotides, the CDR3 is TGTGCCAGCAGCCGGGGGGGTAACGCCAGGCGGGACTACTATGGCTACACCTTC. It yields the protein CASSRGGNARRDYYGYTF.

This rearrangement joins TRBV6-1 to TRBJ1-2; 10 nucleotides align to TRBD1. This CDR3 spans 15 amino acids. Trimming removed 2 bases from V and 7 bases from J; junction bases left unmatched: 7. CDR1 and CDR2 (germline): MNHNS, SASEGT. CDR3 in amino acids: CASSESGTGVGGYTF. The CDR3 DNA follows: TGTGCCAGCAGTGAATCCGGGACAGGGGTGGGTGGCTACACCTTC.

The chain uses TRBV9 and TRBJ1-6, with 8 bases lining up with TRBD1. Per the germline V gene, CDR1 is SGDLS and CDR2 is YYNGEE. The CDR3 extends over 15 amino acids. V lost 2 bases to trimming and J lost 7 bases; unmatched junction nucleotides: 5. This CDR3 reads CASSVGDRRNSPLHF. The CDR3, as DNA: TGTGCCAGCAGCGTCGGGGACAGGAGAAATTCACCCCTCCACTTT.

V and J are TRBV7-2 and TRBJ1-1; a weak D match, TRBD1 (6 bases). Germline loops: CDR1 SGHTA, CDR2 FQGNSA. Deletions cut 5 bases from V and 10 bases from J, with 17 bases between. This CDR3 comprises 13 residues. As DNA, the CDR3 is TGTGCCAGCAGCCGAGGGGGGGTTCAGGGAGCTTTCTTT. It is translated as CASSRGGVQGAFF.

The chain couples TRBV5-6 to TRBJ2-3, with 7 bases that match TRBD2. Trimming at V came to 5 bases and at J to 3 bases, leaving 12 bases not matched to a gene. The CDR3 has 16 amino acids. CDR1 is SGHDT, CDR2 YYEEEE, per germline. The CDR3 coding sequence is TGTGCCAGCAGGCTCTCCCCGGGAGCGGGAACAGATACGCAGTATTTT. This sequence encodes CASRLSPGAGTDTQYF.

This clone was seen only a few times. The chain is built from TRBV6-2 or TRBV6-3 and TRBJ2-1; a weak D match, TRBD2 (6 bases). The CDR3 runs 16 residues. CDR1 is MNHEY, CDR2 SVGEGT, per germline. With 0 bases removed from V and 0 bases from J, the gap between germline ends came to 9 bases. This CDR3 reads CASSYSGLDSYNEQFF. The DNA for the CDR3 is TGTGCCAGCAGTTACTCGGGACTGGACTCCTACAATGAGCAGTTCTTC.

The gene calls are TRBV10-3 and TRBJ2-7; D is perhaps TRBD2 (6 bases). Looked up from germline, CDR1 is ENHRY and CDR2 is SYGVKD. The CDR3 is 16 amino acids. V shed 0 bases and J shed 0 bases, with 12 bases lying between them. The DNA for the CDR3 is TGTGCCATCAGTGAGTCACCAGCGGGTAGCTCCTACGAGCAGTACTTC. Protein product: CAISESPAGSSYEQYF.

The chain carries TRBV3-1 (or the pseudogene TRBV3-2) and TRBJ2-7; 8 bases fit TRBD2. Trimming cost V 0 bases and J 4 bases; bases outside gene matches: 11. Germline V gene data show CDR1 as LGHDT and CDR2 as YNNKEL (reference sequence). The CDR3 runs 17 residues. Here the CDR3 reads CASSQESGRAFLYEQYF. CDR3 DNA: TGTGCCAGCAGCCAAGAATCCGGGAGGGCCTTTCTTTACGAGCAGTACTTC.

V is TRBV7-6 and J is TRBJ2-5, with D maybe TRBD1 (6 bases). The CDR3 has 15 amino acids. Trimming shortened V by 3 bases and J by 5 bases, and 16 bases separated the two germline ends. Per the germline V gene, CDR1 is SGHVS and CDR2 is FNYEAQ. CDR3 protein: CASSLGRAGVETQYF. CDR3 bases: TGTGCCAGCAGCTTGGGTAGGGCAGGGGTGGAGACCCAGTACTTC.

This rearrangement joins TRBV4-2 to TRBJ1-5; D possibly corresponds to TRBD1 (6 bases). With 1 base removed from V and 7 bases from J, the gap between germline ends came to 14 bases. CDR1 LGHNA and CDR2 YNFKEQ come from the germline V gene. CDR3 length equals 15 residues. The CDR3 here is CASSQGRGGDQPQHF. The CDR3 nucleotides read TGTGCCAGCAGCCAAGGCAGGGGAGGGGACCAGCCCCAGCATTTT.

The V gene is TRBV28, the J gene TRBJ2-5; 8 positions agree with TRBD2. Per the germline V gene, CDR1 is MDHEN and CDR2 is SYDVKM. CDR3 length equals 13 residues. V lost 5 bases, J lost 4 bases, and 3 bases stayed unmatched. CDR3 amino acids: CASSPGGGETQYF. The CDR3 coding sequence is TGTGCCAGCAGTCCCGGGGGGGGAGAGACCCAGTACTTC.

Regarding this clone: The identical CDR3 is also encoded by other nucleotide sequences in the sample. The V gene is TRBV12-3 or TRBV12-4, the J gene TRBJ2-7, with 9 bases that match TRBD1. Losses at the gene ends were 5 bases for V and 4 bases for J; bases not matched to a gene: 3. The CDR3 has 13 amino acids. This CDR3 reads CASSPGQGYEQYF. The CDR3 bases are TGTGCCAGCAGTCCGGGACAGGGTTACGAGCAGTACTTC.

This clone was found a few times. This CDR3 is also generated by other DNA sequences in the sample. The rearrangement uses TRBV3-1 (or the pseudogene TRBV3-2) and TRBJ2-7; D is undetermined. The V gene lost 4 bases and the J gene lost 0 bases, with 4 bases spanning the gap. The CDR3 consists of 12 residues. Germline-derived CDR1 and CDR2 are LGHDT and YNNKEL (reference sequence). The CDR3: CASSLSSYEQYF. DNA of the CDR3: TGTGCCAGCAGCCTTAGCTCCTACGAGCAGTACTTC.

The gene calls are TRBV4-1 and TRBJ2-5, with TRBD1 matching over 7 bases. CDR1 and CDR2 (germline): MGHRA, YSYEKL. V was pared by 3 bases and J by 2 bases, with 6 bases of the junction left unmatched. The CDR3 sequence is 15 residues long. The CDR3 is CASSHDTGAQETQYF. The CDR3 DNA reads as TGCGCCAGCAGCCATGACACAGGGGCGCAAGAGACCCAGTACTTC.

This clone was found a few times. The gene calls are TRBV6-2 or TRBV6-3 and TRBJ1-1, with D possibly matching TRBD1 (6 bases). CDR3 length: 14 amino acids. CDR1 and CDR2 from the germline V gene are MNHEY and SVGEGT. Trimming stripped 6 bases from V and 6 bases from J, with 17 bases between. Here the CDR3 DNA reads TGTGCCAGCAGCCTCGTAGGGGGTAATTCTGAAGCTTTCTTT. It is translated as CASSLVGGNSEAFF.

The chain is built from TRBV2 and TRBJ2-5, with 15 bases lining up with TRBD2. V was pared by 5 bases and J by 6 bases, with 4 bases of the junction left unmatched. The CDR3 has 15 residues. The germline CDR1 and CDR2 sequences are SNHLY and FYNNEI. In DNA, the CDR3 is TGTGCCAGCAGTCGGACTAGCGGGAGGGTGAAGACCCAGTACTTC. It specifies CASSRTSGRVKTQYF.

The J gene is TRBJ2-1, the V gene TRBV28, with D possibly matching TRBD2 (5 bases). V was clipped by 8 bases and J by 10 bases, with 12 bases between them. Germline values: CDR1 MDHEN, CDR2 SYDVKM. This CDR3 is built from 11 residues. The DNA of the CDR3 is TGTGCCAGCGGCCATGAGCGGGAGCAGTTCTTC. Translation gives CASGHEREQFF. Full variable domain (outside the CDR3, taken from reference TRBV28 and TRBJ2-1): DVKVTQSSRYLVKRTGEKVFLECVQDMDHENMFWYRQDPGLGLRLIYFSYDVKMKEKGDIPEGYSVSREKKERFSLILESASTNQTSMYLCASGHEREQFFGPGTRLTVL.

This chain joins TRBV18 and TRBJ2-7; 8 bases line up with TRBD1. The CDR3 totals 18 residues. CDR1 and CDR2 (germline): KGHSH, LQKENI. V dropped 1 base and J dropped 4; count of bases not matched to a gene: 15. The CDR3 DNA reads TGTGCCAGCTCACCACTGGGCGGGACAGGAACCCTCTCATACGAGCAGTACTTC. This translates into CASSPLGGTGTLSYEQYF.

The rearrangement joins TRBV27 to TRBJ2-5; D possibly corresponds to TRBD2 (5 bases). CDR1 MNHEY and CDR2 SMNVEV come from the germline V gene (reference sequence). V lost 3 bases, J lost 5 bases, and 16 bases lay in between. The CDR3 covers 15 residues. CDR3 protein: CASSFRGPNSETQYF. Here the CDR3 DNA reads TGTGCCAGCAGTTTTCGGGGTCCAAACTCGGAGACCCAGTACTTC.

V gene TRBV27 combines with J gene TRBJ2-3; D not certain. Trimming took off 6 bases at V and 2 bases at J, with 12 bases between the two ends. This CDR3 is 14 amino acids long. Germline assignment: CDR1 MNHEY and CDR2 SMNVEV (reference sequence). The CDR3 sequence: CASSFITATDTQYF. In DNA form, the CDR3 reads TGTGCCAGCAGCTTCATCACAGCCACAGATACGCAGTATTTT.

As regards this clone: One end of the junction does not line up with germline, which may come from a read error. This chain uses TRBV4-3 with TRBJ2-1; no firm D call. The germline V gene has CDR1 LGHNA and CDR2 YSLEER. The length of the CDR3 is 15 residues. The chain's CDR3 is CASSQEFSHYDEQFF. CDR3 DNA sequence: TGCGCCAGCAGCCAGGAATTCAGCCACTACGATGAGCAGTTCTTC.

The V and J genes are TRBV6-6 and TRBJ2-3; 8 bases line up with TRBD1. From germline, CDR1 is MNHNY and CDR2 SVGAGI (reference sequence). The V segment lost 5 bases and the J segment 2 bases; nucleotides outside the gene matches: 15. The CDR3 loop spans 18 amino acids. The CDR3 sequence is CASSRFPQGDWSTDTQYF. DNA of the CDR3: TGTGCCAGCAGTCGCTTCCCACAGGGGGATTGGTCCACAGATACGCAGTATTTT.